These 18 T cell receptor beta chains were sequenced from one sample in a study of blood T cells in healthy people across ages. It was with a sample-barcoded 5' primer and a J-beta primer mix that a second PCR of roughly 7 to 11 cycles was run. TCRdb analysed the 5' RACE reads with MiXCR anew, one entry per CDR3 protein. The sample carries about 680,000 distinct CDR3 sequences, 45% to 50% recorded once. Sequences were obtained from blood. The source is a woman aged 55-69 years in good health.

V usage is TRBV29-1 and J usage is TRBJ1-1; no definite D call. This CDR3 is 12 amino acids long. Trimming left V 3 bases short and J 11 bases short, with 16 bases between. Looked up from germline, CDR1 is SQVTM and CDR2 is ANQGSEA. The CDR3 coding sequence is TGCAGCGTTGAGGAGTCTTCACGCGGGGCTTTCTTT. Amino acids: CSVEESSRGAFF.

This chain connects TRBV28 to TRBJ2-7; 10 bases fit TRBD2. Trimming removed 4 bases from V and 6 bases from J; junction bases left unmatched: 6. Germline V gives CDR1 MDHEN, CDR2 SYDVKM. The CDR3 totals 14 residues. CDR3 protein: CASSSPSGRREQYF. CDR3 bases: TGTGCCAGCAGTTCGCCTAGCGGGAGACGCGAGCAGTACTTC.

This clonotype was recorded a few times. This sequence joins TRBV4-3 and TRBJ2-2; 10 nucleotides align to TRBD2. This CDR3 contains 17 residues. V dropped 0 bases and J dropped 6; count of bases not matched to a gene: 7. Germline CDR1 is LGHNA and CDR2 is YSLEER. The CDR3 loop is CASSQEGLAGVPGELFF. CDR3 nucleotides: TGCGCCAGCAGCCAAGAAGGTCTAGCGGGAGTGCCCGGGGAGCTGTTTTTT.

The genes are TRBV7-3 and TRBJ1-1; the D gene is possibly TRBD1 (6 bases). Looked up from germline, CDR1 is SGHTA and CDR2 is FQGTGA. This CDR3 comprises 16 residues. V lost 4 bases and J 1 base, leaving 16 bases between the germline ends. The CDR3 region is CASSSRGGKGNTEAFF. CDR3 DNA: TGTGCCAGCAGCTCAAGGGGGGGGAAAGGGAACACTGAAGCTTTCTTT.

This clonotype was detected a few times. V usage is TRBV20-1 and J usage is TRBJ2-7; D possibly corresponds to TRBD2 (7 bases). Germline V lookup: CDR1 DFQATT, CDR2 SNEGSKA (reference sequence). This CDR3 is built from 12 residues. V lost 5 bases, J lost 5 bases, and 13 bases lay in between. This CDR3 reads CSARGAQNEQYF. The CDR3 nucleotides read TGCAGTGCTCGGGGGGCGCAGAACGAGCAGTACTTC.

Here the CDR3 reads CSARWTSGPGEQYF. Here the CDR3 DNA reads TGCAGTGCTAGATGGACTAGCGGACCAGGGGAGCAGTACTTC. The V and J genes are TRBV20-1 and TRBJ2-7; TRBD2 matches 10 bases. Germline V gives CDR1 DFQATT, CDR2 SNEGSKA (reference sequence). The length of the CDR3 is 14 residues. Trimming took 2 bases from V and 7 from J; bases not matched to a gene: 8.

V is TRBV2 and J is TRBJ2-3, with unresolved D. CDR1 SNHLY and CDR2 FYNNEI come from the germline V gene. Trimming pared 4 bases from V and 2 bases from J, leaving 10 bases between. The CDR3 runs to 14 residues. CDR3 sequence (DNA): TGTGCCAGCAGTGCCAGACTCCCCACAGATACGCAGTATTTT. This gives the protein CASSARLPTDTQYF.

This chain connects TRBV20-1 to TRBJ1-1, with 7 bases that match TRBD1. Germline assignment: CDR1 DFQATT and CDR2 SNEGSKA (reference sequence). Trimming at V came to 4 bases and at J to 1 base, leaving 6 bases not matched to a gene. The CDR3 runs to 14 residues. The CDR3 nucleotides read TGCAGTGCTACACCTTGGACAGGGAACACTGAAGCTTTCTTT. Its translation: CSATPWTGNTEAFF.

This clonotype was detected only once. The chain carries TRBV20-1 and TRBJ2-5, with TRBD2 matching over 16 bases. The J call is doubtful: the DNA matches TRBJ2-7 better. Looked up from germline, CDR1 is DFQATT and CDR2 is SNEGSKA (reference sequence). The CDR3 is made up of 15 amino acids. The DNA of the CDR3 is TGCAGTGCAGGGACTAGCGGGAGGGGATCTTACGAGCAGTACTTC. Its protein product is CSAGTSGRGSYEQYF.

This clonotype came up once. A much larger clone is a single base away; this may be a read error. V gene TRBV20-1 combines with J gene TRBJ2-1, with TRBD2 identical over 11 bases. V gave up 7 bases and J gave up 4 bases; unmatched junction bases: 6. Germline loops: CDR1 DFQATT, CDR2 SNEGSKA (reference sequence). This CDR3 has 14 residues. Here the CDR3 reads CSVSTSGTYNEQFF. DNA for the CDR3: TGCAGTGTGTCGACTAGCGGGACTTACAATGAGCAGTTCTTC.

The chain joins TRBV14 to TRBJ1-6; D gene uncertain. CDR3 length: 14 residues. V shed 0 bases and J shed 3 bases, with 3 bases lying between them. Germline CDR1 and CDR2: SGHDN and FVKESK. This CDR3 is CASSQDFYNSPLHF. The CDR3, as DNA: TGTGCCAGCAGCCAAGATTTCTATAATTCACCCCTCCACTTT.

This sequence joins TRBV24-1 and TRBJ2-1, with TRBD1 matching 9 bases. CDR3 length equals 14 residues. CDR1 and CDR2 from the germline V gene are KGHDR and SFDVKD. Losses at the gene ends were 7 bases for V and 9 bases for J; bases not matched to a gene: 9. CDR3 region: CATSRTGAEGEQFF. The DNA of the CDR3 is TGTGCCACCAGCAGGACAGGGGCAGAAGGTGAGCAGTTCTTC.

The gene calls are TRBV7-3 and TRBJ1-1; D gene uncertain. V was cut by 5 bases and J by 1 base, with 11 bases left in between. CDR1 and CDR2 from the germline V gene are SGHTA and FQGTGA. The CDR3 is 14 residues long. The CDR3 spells CASSRMGPNTEAFF. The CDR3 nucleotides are TGTGCCAGCAGCCGAATGGGCCCGAACACTGAAGCTTTCTTT.

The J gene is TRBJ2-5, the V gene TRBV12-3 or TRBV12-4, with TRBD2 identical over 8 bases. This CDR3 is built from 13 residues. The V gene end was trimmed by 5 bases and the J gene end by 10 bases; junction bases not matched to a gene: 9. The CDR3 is CASSLTSEGIQYF. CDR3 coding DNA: TGTGCCAGCAGTCTGACTAGCGAGGGGATCCAGTACTTC.

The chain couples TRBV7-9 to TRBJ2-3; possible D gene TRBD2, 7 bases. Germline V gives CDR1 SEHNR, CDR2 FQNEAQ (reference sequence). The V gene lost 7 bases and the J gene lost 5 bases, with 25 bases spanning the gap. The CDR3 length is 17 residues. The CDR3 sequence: CASNLRGGGPTGDTQYF. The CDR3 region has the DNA TGTGCCAGCAACCTACGAGGGGGGGGACCAACCGGAGATACGCAGTATTTT. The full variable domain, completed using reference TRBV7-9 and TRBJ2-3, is DTGVSQNPRHKITKRGQNVTFRCDPISEHNRLYWYRQTLGQGPEFLTYFQNEAQLEKSRLLSDRFSAERPKGSFSTLEIQRTEQGDSAMYLCASNLRGGGPTGDTQYFGPGTRLTVL.

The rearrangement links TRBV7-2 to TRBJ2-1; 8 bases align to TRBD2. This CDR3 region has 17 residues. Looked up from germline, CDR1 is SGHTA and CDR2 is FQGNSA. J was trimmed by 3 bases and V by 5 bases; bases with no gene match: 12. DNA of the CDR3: TGTGCCAGCAGCCCATCCGTTACTAGCGGACTCTACAATGAGCAGTTCTTC. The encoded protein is CASSPSVTSGLYNEQFF. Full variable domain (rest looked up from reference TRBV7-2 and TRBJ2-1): GAGVSQSPSNKVTEKGKDVELRCDPISGHTALYWYRQSLGQGLEFLIYFQGNSAPDKSGLPSDRFSAERTGGSVSTLTIQRTQQEDSAVYLCASSPSVTSGLYNEQFFGPGTRLTVL.

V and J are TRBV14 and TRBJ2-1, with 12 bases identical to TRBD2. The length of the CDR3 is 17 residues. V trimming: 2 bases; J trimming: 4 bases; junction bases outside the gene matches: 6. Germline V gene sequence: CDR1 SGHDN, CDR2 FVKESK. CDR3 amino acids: CASSQWTSGKGYNEQFF. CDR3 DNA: TGTGCCAGCAGCCAATGGACTAGCGGGAAAGGGTACAATGAGCAGTTCTTC.

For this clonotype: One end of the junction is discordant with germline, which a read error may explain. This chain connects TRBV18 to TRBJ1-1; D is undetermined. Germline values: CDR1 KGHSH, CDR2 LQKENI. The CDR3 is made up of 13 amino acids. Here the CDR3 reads CANSPRMNTEAFF. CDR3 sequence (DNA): TGTGCCAACTCACCAAGAATGAACACTGAAGCTTTCTTT.